This TCR beta chain stems from a study of cytomegalovirus exposure and HLA in healthy donors. General observations from the study: It was in a later analysis that TCR association rates were seen to vary by HLA locus, highest for DRB1 and lowest for HLA-C. Owing to their indistinguishability, certain V segments, notably TRBV6-2 and TRBV6-3, were excluded.

PCR amplification relied on 60 Vbeta primers (plus 13 Jbeta primers). The repertoire was sequenced with immunoSEQ multiplex PCR; TCRdb's copy has only in-frame clones and lacks some. The sample holds about 150,000 clones, 82% seen once. The V end was cut by 0 bases, the J end by 6 bases, with 17 bases between. The CDR3 extends over 16 amino acids. The V gene's germline CDR1 is PRHDT and CDR2 FYEKMQ (reference sequence). This clone was seen only once. Its antigen is currently unknown. Sequencing was carried out using PBMCs. This clonotype was sampled from a woman in her 50s in good health and CMV-seropositive. V is TRBV13 and J is TRBJ1-2; the D is unclear. CDR3 sequence reads: CASSLGDTSGTHGYTF. Written as DNA, the CDR3 is TGTGCCAGCAGCTTAGGTGACACCTCCGGTACGCATGGCTACACCTTC.